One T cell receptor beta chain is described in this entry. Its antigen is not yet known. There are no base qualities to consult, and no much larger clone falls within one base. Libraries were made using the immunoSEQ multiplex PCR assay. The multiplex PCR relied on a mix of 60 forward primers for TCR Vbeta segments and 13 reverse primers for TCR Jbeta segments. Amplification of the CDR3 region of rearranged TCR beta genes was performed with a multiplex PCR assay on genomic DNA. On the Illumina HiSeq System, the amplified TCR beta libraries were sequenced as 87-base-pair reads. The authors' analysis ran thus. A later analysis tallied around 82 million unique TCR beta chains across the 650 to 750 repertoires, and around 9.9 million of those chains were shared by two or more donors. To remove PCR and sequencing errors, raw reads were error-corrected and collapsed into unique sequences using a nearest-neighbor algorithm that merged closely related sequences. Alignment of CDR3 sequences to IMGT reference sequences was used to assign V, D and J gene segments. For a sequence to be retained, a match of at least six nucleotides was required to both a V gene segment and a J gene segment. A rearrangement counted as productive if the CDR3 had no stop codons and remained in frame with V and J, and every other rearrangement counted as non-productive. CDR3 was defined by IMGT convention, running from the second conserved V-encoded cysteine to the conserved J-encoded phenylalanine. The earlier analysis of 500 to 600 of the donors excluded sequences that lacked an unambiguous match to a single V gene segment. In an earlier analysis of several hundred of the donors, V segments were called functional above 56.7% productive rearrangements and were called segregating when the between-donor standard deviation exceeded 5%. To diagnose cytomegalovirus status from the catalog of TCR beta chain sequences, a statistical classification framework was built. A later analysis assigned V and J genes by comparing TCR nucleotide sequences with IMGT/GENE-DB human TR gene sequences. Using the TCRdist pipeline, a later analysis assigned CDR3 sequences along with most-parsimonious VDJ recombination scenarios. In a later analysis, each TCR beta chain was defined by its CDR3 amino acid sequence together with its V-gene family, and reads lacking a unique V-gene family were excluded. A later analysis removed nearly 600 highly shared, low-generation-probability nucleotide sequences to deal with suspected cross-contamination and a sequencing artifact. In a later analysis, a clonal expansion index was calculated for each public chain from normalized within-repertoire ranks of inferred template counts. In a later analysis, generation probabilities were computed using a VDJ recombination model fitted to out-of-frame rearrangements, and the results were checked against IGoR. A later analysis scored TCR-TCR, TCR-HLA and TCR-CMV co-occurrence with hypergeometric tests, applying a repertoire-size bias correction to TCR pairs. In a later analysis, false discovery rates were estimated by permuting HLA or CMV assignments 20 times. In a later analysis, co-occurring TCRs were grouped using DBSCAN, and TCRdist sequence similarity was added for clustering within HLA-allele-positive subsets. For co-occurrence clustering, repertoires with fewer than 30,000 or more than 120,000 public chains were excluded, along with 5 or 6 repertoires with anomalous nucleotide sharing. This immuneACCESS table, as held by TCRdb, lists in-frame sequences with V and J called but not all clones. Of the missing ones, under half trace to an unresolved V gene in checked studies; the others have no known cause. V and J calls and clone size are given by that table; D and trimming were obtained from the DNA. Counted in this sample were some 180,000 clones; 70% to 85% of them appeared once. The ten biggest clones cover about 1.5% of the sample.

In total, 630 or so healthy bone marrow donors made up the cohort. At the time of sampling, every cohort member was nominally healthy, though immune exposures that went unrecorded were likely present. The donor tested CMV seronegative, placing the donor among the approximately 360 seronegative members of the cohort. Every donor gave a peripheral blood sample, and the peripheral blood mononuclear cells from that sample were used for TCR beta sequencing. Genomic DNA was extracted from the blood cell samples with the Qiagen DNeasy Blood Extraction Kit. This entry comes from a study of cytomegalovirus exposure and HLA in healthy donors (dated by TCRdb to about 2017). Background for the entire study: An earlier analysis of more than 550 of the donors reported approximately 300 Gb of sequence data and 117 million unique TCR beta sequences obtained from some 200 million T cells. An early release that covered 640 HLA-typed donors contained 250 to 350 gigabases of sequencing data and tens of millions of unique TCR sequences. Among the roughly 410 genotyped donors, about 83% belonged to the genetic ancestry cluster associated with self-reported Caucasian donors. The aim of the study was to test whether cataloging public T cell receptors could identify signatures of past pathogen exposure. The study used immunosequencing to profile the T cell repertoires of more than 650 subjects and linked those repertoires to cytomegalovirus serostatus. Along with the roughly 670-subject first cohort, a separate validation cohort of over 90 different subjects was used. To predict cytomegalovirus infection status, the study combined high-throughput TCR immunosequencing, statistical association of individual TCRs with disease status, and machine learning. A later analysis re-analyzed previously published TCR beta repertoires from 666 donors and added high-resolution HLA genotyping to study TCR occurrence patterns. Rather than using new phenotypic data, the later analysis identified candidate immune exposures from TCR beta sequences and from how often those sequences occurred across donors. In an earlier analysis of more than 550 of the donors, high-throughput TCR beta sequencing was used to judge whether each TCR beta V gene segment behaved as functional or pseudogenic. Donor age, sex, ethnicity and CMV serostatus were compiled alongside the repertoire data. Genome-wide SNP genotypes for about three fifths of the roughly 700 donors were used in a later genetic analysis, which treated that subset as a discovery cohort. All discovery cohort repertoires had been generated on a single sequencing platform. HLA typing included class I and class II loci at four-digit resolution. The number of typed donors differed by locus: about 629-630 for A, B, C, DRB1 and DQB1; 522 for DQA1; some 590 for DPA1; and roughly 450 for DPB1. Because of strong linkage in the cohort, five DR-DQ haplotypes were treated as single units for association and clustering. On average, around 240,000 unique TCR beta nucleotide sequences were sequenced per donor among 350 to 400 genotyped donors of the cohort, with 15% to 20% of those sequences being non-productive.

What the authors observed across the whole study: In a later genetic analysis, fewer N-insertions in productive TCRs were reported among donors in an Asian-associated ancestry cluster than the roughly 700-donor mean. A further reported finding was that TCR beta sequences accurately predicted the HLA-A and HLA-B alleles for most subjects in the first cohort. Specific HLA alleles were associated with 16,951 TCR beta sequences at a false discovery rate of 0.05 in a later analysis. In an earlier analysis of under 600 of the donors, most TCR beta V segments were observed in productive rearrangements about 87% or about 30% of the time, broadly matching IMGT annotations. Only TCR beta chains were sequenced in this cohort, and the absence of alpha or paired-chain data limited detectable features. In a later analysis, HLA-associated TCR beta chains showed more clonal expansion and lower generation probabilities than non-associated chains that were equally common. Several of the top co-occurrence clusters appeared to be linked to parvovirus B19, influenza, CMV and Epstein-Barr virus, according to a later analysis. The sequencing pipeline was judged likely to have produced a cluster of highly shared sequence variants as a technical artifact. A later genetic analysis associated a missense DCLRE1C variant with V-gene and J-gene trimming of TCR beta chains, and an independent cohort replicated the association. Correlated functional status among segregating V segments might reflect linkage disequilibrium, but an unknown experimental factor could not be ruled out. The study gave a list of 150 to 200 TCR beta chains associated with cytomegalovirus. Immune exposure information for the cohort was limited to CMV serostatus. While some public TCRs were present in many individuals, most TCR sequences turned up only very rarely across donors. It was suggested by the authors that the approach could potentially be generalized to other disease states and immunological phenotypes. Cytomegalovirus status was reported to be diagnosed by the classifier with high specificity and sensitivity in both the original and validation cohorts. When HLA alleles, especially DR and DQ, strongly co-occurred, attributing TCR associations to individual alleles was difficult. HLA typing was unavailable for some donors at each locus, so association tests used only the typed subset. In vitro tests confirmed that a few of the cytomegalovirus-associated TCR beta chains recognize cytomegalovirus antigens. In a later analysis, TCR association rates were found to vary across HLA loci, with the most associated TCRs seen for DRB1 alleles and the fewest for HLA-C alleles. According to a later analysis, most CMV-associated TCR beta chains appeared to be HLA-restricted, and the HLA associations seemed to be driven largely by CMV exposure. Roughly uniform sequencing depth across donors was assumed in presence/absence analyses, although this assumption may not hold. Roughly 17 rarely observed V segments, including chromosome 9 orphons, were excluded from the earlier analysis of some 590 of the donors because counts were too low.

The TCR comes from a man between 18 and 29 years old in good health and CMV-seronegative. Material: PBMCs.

The CDR3 in this case is CASRKGTGPAKLFF. In nucleotides, the sequence is TGTGCCAGCAGAAAGGGGACAGGGCCCGCAAAACTGTTTTTT. The rearranged chain carries TRBV6-5 and TRBJ1-4, with TRBD1 matching 9 junction bases. The germline V gene encodes CDR1 MNHEY and CDR2 SVGAGI. The germline V end is reduced by 6 bases and the J end by 10 bases; junction bases left unmatched: 9. The CDR3 holds 14 amino acids from the cysteine to the phenylalanine. The CDR3 DNA has 42 bases and is translated from base 1.